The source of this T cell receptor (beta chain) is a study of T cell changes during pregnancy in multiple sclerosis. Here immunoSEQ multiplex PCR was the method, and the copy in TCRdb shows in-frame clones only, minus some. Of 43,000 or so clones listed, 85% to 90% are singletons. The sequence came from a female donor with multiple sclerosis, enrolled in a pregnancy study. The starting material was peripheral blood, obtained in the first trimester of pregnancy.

The CDR3 bases are TGTGCCAGCAGTGAGGGCGGGGGTTCCTACAATGAGCAGTTCTTC. Encoded protein: CASSEGGGSYNEQFF. This chain connects TRBV6-1 to TRBJ2-1, with TRBD2 matching 7 bases. This CDR3 is 15 amino acids long. Trimming at V came to 3 bases and at J to 1 base, leaving 3 bases not matched to a gene. CDR1 is MNHNS, CDR2 SASEGT, per germline.